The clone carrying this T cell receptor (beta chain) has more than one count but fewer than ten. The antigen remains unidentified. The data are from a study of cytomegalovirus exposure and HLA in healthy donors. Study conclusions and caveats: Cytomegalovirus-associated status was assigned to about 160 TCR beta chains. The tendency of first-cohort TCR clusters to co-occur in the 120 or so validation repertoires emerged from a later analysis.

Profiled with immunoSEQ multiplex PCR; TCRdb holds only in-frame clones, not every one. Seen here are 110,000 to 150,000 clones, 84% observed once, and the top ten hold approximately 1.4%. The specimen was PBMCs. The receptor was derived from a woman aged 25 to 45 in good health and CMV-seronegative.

The CDR3 DNA reads TGTGCCAGCAGCGTCGACAGGGGCAACATCCATGGCTACACCTTC. Translation: CASSVDRGNIHGYTF. The rearrangement links TRBV5-5 to TRBJ1-2, with 8 bases aligning to TRBD1. V lost 4 bases, J lost 6 bases, and 11 bases stayed unmatched. The germline CDR1 and CDR2 sequences are SGHKS and YYEKEE (reference sequence). CDR3 length: 15 amino acids.